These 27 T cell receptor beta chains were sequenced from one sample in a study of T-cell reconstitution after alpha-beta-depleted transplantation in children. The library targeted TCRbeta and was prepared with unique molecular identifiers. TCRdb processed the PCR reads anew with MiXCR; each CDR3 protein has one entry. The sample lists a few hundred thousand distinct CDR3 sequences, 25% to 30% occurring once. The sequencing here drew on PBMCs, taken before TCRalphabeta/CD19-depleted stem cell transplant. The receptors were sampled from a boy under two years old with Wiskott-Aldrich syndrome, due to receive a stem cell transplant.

CDR3: CASSMNPGVGNTIYF. CDR3 in DNA: TGTGCCAGCAGCATGAATCCAGGGGTTGGAAACACCATATATTTT. This sequence joins TRBV7-6 and TRBJ1-3; D perhaps matches TRBD1 (6 bases). Trimming removed 5 bases from V and 3 bases from J, with 14 bases in between. Germline V gene sequence: CDR1 SGHVS, CDR2 FNYEAQ. The CDR3 is made up of 15 amino acids.

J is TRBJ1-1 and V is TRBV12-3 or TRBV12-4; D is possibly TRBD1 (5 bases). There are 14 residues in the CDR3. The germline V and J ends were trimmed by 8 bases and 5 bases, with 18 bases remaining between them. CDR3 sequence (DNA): TGTGCCAGCGCCCCCGGGACCTATCGAACTGAAGCTTTCTTT. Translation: CASAPGTYRTEAFF.

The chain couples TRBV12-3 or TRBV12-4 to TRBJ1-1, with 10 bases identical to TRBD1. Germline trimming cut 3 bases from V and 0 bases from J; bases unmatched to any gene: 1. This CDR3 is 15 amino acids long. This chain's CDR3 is CASSLGTGVNTEAFF. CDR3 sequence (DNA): TGTGCCAGCAGTTTGGGGACAGGGGTGAACACTGAAGCTTTCTTT.

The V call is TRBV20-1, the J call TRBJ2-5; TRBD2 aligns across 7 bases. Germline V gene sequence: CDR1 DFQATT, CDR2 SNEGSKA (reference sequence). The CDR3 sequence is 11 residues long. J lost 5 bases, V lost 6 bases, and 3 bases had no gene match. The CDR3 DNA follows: TGCAGTGCAACTAGCGTCGAGACCCAGTACTTC. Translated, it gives CSATSVETQYF.

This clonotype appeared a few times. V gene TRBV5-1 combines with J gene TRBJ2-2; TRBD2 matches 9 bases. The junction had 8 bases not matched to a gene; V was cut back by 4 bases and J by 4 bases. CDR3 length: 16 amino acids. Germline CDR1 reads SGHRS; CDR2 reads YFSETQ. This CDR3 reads CASSNSAGGGTGELFF. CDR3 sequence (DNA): TGCGCCAGCAGCAACTCAGCGGGAGGCGGCACCGGGGAGCTGTTTTTT.

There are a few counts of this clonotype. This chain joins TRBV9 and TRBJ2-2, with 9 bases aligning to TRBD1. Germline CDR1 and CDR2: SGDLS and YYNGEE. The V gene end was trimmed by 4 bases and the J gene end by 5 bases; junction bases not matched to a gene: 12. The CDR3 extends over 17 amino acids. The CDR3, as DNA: TGTGCCAGCAGCACAGGGGTGGGACAGGGTGGAACCGGGGAGCTGTTTTTT. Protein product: CASSTGVGQGGTGELFF.

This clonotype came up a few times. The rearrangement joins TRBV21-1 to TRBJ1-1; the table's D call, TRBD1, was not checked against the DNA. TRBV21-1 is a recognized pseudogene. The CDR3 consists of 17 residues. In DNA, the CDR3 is TGTGCCAGCAGCAAAAGAGGACAGGGGGCCGAGAACACTGAAGCTTTCTTT. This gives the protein CASSKRGQGAENTEAFF.

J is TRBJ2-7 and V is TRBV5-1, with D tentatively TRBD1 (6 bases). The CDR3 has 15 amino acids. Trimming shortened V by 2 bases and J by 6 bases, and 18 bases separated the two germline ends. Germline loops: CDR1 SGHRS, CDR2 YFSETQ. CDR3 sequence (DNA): TGCGCCAGCAGCTTTCAGGGGCCGGGAACAGGCGAGCAGTACTTC. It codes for CASSFQGPGTGEQYF. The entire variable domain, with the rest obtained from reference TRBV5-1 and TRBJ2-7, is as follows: KAGVTQTPRYLIKTRGQQVTLSCSPISGHRSVSWYQQTPGQGLQFLFEYFSETQRNKGNFPGRFSGRQFSNSRSEMNVSTLELGDSALYLCASSFQGPGTGEQYFGPGTRLTVT.

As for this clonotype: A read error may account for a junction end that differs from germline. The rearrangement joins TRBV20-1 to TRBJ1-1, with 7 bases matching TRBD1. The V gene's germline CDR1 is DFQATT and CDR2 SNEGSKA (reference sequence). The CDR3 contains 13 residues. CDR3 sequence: CSAREGALTEAFF. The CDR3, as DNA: TGCAGTGCAAGAGAGGGGGCTCTCACTGAAGCTTTCTTT.

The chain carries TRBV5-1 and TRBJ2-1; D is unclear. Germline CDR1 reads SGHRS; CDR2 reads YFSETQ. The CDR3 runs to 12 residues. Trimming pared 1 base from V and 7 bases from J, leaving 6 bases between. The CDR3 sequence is CASSLSPNEQFF. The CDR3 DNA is TGCGCCAGCAGCTTGTCGCCTAATGAGCAGTTCTTC.

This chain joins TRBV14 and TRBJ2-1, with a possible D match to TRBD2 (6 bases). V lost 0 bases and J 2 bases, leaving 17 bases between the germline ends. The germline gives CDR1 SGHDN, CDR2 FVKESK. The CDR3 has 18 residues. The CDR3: CASSQDRGSFFTYNEQFF. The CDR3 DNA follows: TGTGCCAGCAGCCAAGATCGGGGGAGTTTTTTTACCTACAATGAGCAGTTCTTC. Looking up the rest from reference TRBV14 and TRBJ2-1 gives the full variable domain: EAGVTQFPSHSVIEKGQTVTLRCDPISGHDNLYWYRRVMGKEIKFLLHFVKESKQDESGMPNNRFLAERTGGTYSTLKVQPAELEDSGVYFCASSQDRGSFFTYNEQFFGPGTRLTVL.

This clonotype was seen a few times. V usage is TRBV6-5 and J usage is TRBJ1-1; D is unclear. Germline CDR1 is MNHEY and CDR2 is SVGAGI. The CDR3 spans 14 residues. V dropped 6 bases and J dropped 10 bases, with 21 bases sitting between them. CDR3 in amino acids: CASSLATGRRGAFF. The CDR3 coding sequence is TGTGCCAGCAGCTTAGCTACGGGGAGGCGGGGAGCTTTCTTT.

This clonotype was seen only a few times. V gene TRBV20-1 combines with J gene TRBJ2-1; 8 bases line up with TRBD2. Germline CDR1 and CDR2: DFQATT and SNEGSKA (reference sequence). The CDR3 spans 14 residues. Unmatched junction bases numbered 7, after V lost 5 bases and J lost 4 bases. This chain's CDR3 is CSAQRETWYNEQFF. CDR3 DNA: TGCAGTGCTCAGCGGGAGACTTGGTACAATGAGCAGTTCTTC.

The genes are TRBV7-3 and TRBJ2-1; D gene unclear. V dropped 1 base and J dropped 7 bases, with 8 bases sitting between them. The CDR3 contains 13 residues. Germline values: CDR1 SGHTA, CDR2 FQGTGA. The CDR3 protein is CASSLSSHNEQFF. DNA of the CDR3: TGTGCCAGCAGCTTAAGTTCCCATAATGAGCAGTTCTTC.

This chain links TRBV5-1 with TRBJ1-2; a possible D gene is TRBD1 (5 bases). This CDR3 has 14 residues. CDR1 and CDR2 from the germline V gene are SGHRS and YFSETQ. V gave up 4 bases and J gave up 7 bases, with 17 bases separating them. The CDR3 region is CASSRESGLSGYTF. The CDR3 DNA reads TGCGCCAGCAGCCGGGAGTCAGGGTTAAGTGGCTACACCTTC. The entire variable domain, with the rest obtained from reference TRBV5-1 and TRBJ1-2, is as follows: KAGVTQTPRYLIKTRGQQVTLSCSPISGHRSVSWYQQTPGQGLQFLFEYFSETQRNKGNFPGRFSGRQFSNSRSEMNVSTLELGDSALYLCASSRESGLSGYTFGSGTRLTVV.

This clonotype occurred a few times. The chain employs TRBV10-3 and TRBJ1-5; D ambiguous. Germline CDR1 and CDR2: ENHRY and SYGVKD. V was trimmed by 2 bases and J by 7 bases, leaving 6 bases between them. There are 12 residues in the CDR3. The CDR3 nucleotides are TGTGCCATCAGTGAGGGAAGCCAGCCCCAGCATTTT. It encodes CAISEGSQPQHF.

CDR3 sequence: CASSLALAGGQETQYF. The CDR3 nucleotides read TGTGCCAGCAGTCTCGCTCTGGCGGGAGGGCAGGAGACCCAGTACTTC. The J gene is TRBJ2-5, the V gene TRBV28, with 9 nucleotides matching TRBD2. Trimming removed 5 bases from V and 5 bases from J; junction bases left unmatched: 12. This CDR3 spans 16 amino acids. Germline assignment: CDR1 MDHEN and CDR2 SYDVKM.

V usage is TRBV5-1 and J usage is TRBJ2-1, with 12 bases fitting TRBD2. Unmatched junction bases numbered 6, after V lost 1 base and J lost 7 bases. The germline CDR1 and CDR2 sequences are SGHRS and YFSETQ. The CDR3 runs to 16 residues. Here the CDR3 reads CASSLTTSGSRNEQFF. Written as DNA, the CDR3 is TGCGCCAGCAGCTTGACGACTAGCGGGAGTCGGAATGAGCAGTTCTTC.

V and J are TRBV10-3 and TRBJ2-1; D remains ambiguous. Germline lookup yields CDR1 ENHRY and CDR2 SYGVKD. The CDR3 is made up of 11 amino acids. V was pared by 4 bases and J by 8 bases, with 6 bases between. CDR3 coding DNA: TGTGCCATCAGTGTGGGCCATGAGCAGTTCTTC. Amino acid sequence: CAISVGHEQFF.

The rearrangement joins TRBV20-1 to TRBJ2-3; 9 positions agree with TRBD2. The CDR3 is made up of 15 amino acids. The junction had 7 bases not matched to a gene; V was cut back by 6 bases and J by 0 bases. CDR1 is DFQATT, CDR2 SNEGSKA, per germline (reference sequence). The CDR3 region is CSASQREASTDTQYF. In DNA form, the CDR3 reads TGCAGTGCCTCCCAGCGGGAGGCTAGCACAGATACGCAGTATTTT.

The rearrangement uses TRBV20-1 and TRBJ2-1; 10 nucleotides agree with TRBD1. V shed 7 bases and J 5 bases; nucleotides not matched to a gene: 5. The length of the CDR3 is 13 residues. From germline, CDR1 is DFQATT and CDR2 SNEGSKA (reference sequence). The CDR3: CSGGQGVDNEQFF. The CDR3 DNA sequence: TGCAGTGGAGGACAGGGGGTTGACAATGAGCAGTTCTTC.

CDR3 sequence reads: CASSSPTGEETQYF. CDR3 sequence (DNA): TGTGCCAGCAGCTCCCCGACAGGGGAGGAGACCCAGTACTTC. This chain uses TRBV7-9 with TRBJ2-5, with 8 bases that match TRBD1. CDR1 is SEHNR, CDR2 FQNEAQ, per germline (reference sequence). This CDR3 is 14 amino acids long. After removal of 4 bases from V and 5 bases from J, the junction contained 6 bases not matched to a gene.

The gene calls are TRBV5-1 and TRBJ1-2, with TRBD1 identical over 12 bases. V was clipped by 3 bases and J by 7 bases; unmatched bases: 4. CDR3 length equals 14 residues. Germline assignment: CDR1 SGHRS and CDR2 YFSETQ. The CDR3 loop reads CASSWDRGLSGYTF. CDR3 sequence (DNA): TGCGCCAGCAGCTGGGACAGGGGGCTGAGTGGCTACACCTTC.

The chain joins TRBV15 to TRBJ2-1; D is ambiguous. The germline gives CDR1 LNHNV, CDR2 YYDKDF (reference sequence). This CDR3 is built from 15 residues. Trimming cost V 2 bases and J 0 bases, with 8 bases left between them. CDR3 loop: CATSRQWPSYNEQFF. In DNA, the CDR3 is TGTGCCACCAGCAGACAATGGCCCTCCTACAATGAGCAGTTCTTC.

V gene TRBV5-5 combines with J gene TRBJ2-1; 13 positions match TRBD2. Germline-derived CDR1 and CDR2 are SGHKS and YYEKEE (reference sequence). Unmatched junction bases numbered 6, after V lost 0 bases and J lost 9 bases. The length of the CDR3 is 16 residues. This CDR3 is CASSLVPGLAGIEQFF. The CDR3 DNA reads TGTGCCAGCAGCTTGGTGCCGGGACTAGCGGGAATTGAGCAGTTCTTC.

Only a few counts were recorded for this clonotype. The CDR3 DNA reads as TGTGCCAGCTCACCGTTGCAGTCCACCGGGGAGCTGTTTTTT. This sequence encodes CASSPLQSTGELFF. The J gene is TRBJ2-2, the V gene TRBV18; D gene ambiguous. This CDR3 comprises 14 residues. V was shortened by 3 bases and J by 4 bases, with 9 bases between the two germline ends. Germline CDR1 reads KGHSH; CDR2 reads LQKENI.

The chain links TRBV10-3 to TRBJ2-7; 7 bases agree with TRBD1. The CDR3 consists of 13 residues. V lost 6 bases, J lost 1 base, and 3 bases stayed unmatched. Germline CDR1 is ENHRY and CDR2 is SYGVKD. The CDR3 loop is CAIRGTVSYEQYF. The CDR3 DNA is TGTGCCATCAGGGGGACAGTTTCCTACGAGCAGTACTTC.